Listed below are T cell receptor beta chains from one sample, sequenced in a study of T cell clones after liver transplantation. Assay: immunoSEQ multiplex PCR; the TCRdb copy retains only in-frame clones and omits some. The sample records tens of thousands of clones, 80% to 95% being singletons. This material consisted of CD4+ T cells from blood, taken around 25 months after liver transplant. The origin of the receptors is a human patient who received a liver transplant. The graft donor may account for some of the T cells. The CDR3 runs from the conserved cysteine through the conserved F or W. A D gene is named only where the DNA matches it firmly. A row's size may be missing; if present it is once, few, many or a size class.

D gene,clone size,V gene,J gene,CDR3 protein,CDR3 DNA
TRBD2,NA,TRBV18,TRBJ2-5,CASSPEGLALTHQETQYF,TGTGCCAGCTCACCAGAGGGACTAGCGCTCACTCACCAAGAGACCCAGTACTTC
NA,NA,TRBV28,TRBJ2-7,CATTSIYEQYF,TGTGCCACGACTAGTATCTACGAGCAGTACTTC
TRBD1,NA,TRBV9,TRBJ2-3,CASSPRQGSTDTQYF,TGTGCCAGCAGCCCCCGACAGGGGAGCACAGATACGCAGTATTTT
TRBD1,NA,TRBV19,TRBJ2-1,CASSTAGTGTSDEQFF,TGTGCCAGTAGTACCGCCGGGACAGGGACAAGCGATGAGCAGTTCTTC
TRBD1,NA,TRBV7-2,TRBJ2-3,CASSLDRGSDTQYF,TGTGCCAGCAGCTTAGACAGGGGAAGCGATACGCAGTATTTT
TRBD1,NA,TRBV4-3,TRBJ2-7,CASSRTGVVSEQYF,TGCGCCAGCAGTCGGACAGGGGTGGTATCCGAGCAGTACTTC
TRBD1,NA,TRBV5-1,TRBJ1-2,CASSLSQGVISGYTF,TGCGCCAGCAGCTTGAGCCAGGGGGTAATAAGTGGCTACACCTTC
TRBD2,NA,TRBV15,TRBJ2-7,CATSRDRGGSDEQYF,TGTGCCACCAGCAGAGATCGGGGCGGGAGTGACGAGCAGTACTTC
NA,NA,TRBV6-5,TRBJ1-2,CASSQTQGLAGYTF,TGTGCCAGCAGTCAAACTCAAGGACTGGCCGGCTACACCTTC
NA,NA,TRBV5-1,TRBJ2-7,CASSLAGQGSFYEQYF,TGCGCCAGCAGCTTGGCCGGTCAGGGGAGCTTCTACGAGCAGTACTTC
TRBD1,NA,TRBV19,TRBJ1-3,CASSLGTAIENTIYF,TGTGCCAGTAGTCTGGGGACAGCGATCGAAAACACCATATATTTT
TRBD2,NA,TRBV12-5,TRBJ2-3,CASGLAGAGDTQYF,TGTGCTAGTGGGCTAGCGGGAGCGGGAGATACGCAGTATTTT
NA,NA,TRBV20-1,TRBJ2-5,CSGHYGETQYF,TGCAGTGGGCACTACGGAGAGACCCAGTACTTC
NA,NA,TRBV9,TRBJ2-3,CASSPSIGTDTQYF,TGTGCCAGCAGCCCAAGTATCGGCACAGATACGCAGTATTTT
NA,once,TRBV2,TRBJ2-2,CASSEEMGAGELFF,TGTGCCAGCAGTGAAGAGATGGGGGCCGGGGAGCTGTTTTTT
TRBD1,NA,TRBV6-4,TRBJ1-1,CASSIRTGTRRF,TGTGCCAGCAGTATTCGGACAGGGACCCGAAGGTTT
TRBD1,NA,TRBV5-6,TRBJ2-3,CASSLARDSRTDTQYF,TGTGCCAGCAGCTTGGCCAGGGACAGCCGCACAGATACGCAGTATTTT